What follows is one T cell receptor beta chain and its context. The antigen is undetermined. PCR employed 60 Vbeta and 13 Jbeta primers. The data were produced by immunoSEQ multiplex PCR, yet TCRdb's version contains in-frame clones alone and is incomplete. This table holds around 170,000 clones, 80% to 85% found once. Germline CDR1 and CDR2: LNHDA and SQIVND (reference sequence). The V and J ends lost 6 bases and 5 bases respectively, with 11 bases between them. The CDR3 totals 14 residues. This entry comes from a study of cytomegalovirus exposure and HLA in healthy donors. Study observations and caveats: A later analysis found most CMV-associated TCR beta chains apparently HLA-restricted.

The sample was PBMCs. The clonotype originates from a man in his forties in good health and CMV-seropositive. The rearrangement uses TRBV19 and TRBJ1-6, with D hard to call. CDR3 amino acids: CASSVDGDNSPLHF. CDR3 DNA: TGTGCCAGTAGCGTCGACGGAGATAATTCACCCCTCCACTTT.